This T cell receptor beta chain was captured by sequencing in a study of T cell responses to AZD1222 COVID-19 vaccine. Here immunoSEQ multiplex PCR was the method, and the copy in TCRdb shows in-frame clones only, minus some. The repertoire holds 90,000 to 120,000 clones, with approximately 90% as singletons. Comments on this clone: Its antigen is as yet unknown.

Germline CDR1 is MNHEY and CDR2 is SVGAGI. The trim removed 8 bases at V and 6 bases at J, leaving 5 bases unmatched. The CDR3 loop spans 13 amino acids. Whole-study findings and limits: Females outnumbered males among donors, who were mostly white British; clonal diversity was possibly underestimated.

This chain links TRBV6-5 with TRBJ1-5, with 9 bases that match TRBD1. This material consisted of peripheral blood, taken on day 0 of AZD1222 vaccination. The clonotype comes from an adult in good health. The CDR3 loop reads CASRDRDIQPQHF. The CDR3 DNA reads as TGTGCCAGCCGGGACAGGGATATTCAGCCCCAGCATTTT.